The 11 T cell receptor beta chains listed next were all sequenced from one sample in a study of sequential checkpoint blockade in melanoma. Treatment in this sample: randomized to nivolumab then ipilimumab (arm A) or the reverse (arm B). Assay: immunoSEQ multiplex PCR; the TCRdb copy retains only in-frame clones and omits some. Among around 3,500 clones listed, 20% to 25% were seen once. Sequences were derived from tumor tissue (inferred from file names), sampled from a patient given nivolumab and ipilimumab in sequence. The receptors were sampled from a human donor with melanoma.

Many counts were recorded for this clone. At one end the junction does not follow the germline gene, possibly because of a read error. CDR3 nucleotides: TGTGCCAGAAGCTTAGTTCGGGACACCCTTATCCACACCTTC. Its protein product is CARSLVRDTLIHTF. The chain joins TRBV11-3 to TRBJ1-2; D may be TRBD1 (6 bases). The CDR3 consists of 14 residues. The germline V gene has CDR1 SGHNT and CDR2 YENEEA. The full variable domain, rest sourced from reference TRBV11-3 and TRBJ1-2, is EAGVVQSPRYKIIEKKQPVAFWCNPISGHNTLYWYLQNLGQGPELLIRYENEEAVDDSQLPKDRFSAERLKGVDSTLKIQPAELGDSAVYLCARSLVRDTLIHTFGSGTRLTVV.

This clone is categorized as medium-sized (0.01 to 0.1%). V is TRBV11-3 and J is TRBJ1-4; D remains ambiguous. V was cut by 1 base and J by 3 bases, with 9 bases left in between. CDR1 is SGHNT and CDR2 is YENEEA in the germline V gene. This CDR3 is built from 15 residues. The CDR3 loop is CASSLGGGPNEKLFF. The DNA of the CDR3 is TGTGCCAGCAGCTTAGGTGGAGGGCCTAATGAAAAACTGTTTTTT.

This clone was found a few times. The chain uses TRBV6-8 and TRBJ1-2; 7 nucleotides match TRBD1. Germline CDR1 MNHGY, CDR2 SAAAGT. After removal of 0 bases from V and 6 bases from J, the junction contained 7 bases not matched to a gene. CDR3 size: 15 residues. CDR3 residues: CASSYSTGILNGYTF. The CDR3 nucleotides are TGTGCCAGCAGTTACTCGACAGGGATTCTGAATGGCTACACCTTC.

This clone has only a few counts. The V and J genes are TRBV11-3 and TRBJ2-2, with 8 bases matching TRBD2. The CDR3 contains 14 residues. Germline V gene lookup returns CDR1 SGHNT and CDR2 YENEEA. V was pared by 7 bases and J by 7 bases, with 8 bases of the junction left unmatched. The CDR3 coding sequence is TGTGCCAGCATCCCTTCGGGGGGGTACGGGGAGCTGTTTTTT. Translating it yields CASIPSGGYGELFF. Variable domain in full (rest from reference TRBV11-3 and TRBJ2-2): EAGVVQSPRYKIIEKKQPVAFWCNPISGHNTLYWYLQNLGQGPELLIRYENEEAVDDSQLPKDRFSAERLKGVDSTLKIQPAELGDSAVYLCASIPSGGYGELFFGEGSRLTVL.

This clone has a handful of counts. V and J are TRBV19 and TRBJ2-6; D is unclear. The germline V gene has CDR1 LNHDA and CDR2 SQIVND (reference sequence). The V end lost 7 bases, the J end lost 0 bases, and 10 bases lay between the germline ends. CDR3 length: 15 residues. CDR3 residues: CASKTDHSGANVLTF. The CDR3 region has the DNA TGTGCCAGTAAAACGGACCACTCTGGGGCCAACGTCCTGACTTTC.

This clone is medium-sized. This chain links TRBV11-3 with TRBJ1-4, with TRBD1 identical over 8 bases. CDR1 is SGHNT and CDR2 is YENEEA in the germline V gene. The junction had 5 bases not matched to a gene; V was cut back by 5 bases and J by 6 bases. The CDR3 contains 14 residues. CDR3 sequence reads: CASSRQGLDEKLFF. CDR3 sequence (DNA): TGTGCCAGCAGCAGACAGGGGTTGGATGAAAAACTGTTTTTT.

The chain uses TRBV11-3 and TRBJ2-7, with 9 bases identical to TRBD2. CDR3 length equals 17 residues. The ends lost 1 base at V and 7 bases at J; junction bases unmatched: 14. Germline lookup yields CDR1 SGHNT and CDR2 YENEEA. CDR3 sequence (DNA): TGTGCCAGCAGCTTAGTTGCGGGGGGGCCTTTTACTGGTGAGCAGTACTTC. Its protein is CASSLVAGGPFTGEQYF. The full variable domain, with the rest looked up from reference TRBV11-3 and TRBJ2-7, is EAGVVQSPRYKIIEKKQPVAFWCNPISGHNTLYWYLQNLGQGPELLIRYENEEAVDDSQLPKDRFSAERLKGVDSTLKIQPAELGDSAVYLCASSLVAGGPFTGEQYFGPGTRLTVT.

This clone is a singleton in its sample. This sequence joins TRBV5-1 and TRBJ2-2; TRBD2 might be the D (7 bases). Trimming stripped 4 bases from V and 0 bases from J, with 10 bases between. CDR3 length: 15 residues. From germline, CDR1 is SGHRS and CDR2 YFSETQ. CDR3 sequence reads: CASSPGGPNTGELFF. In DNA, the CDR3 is TGCGCCAGCAGCCCCGGGGGGCCGAACACCGGGGAGCTGTTTTTT.

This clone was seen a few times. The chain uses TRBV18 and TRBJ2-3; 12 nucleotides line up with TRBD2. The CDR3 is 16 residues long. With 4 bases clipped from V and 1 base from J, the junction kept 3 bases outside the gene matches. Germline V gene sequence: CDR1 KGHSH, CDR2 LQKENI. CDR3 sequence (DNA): TGTGCCAGCTCACTCTGGACTAGCGGGGGCACAGATACGCAGTATTTT. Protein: CASSLWTSGGTDTQYF. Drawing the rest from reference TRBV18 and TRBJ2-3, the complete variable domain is NAGVMQNPRHLVRRRGQEARLRCSPMKGHSHVYWYRQLPEEGLKFMVYLQKENIIDESGMPKERFSAEFPKEGPSILRIQQVVRGDSAAYFCASSLWTSGGTDTQYFGPGTRLTVL.

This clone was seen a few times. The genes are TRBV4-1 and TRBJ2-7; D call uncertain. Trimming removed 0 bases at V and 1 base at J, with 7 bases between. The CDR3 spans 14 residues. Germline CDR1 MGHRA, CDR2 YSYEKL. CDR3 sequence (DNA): TGCGCCAGCAGCCAAGATAGGGCGTCCTACGAGCAGTACTTC. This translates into CASSQDRASYEQYF.

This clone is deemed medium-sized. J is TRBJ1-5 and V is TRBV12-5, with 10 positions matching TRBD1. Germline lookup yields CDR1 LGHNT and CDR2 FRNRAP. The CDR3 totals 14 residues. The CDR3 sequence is CASTATGGYQPQHF. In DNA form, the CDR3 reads TGTGCCAGCACGGCGACAGGGGGCTATCAGCCCCAGCATTTT.